The clone carrying this TCR beta chain was found once. Antigen: not known. There are 14 residues in the CDR3. Germline V gene data show CDR1 as SGHDN and CDR2 as FVKESK. Losses at the gene ends were 6 bases for V and 4 bases for J; bases not matched to a gene: 7. At sampling all donors were nominally healthy, likely with unrecorded immune exposures. PCR involved 60 Vbeta and 13 Jbeta primers. This table comes from immunoSEQ multiplex PCR, and its TCRdb copy is limited to in-frame clones, with some not included. The table records 200,000 to 250,000 clones, 75% of them present only once. The data were taken from a study of cytomegalovirus exposure and HLA in healthy donors. Study overall: Within the Caucasian-associated ancestry cluster were more than 75% of the roughly 360 genotyped donors. Study-level results: An analysis that came later showed most CMV-associated TCR beta chains appearing HLA-restricted.

The sequence was obtained from a woman aged 30 to 39 in good health and CMV-seronegative. This sequence joins TRBV14 and TRBJ1-2; 8 bases fit TRBD1. Sequencing input: PBMCs. This CDR3 reads CASSQDRVSYGYTF. The CDR3 bases are TGTGCCAGCAGTCAGGACAGGGTTTCCTATGGCTACACCTTC.